This T cell receptor (beta chain) was obtained from a study of cytomegalovirus exposure and HLA in healthy donors. V shed 7 bases, J shed 3 bases, and the junction held 10 bases outside the gene matches. Looked up from germline, CDR1 is GTSNPN and CDR2 is SVGIG (reference sequence). The CDR3 covers 14 residues. PCR involved 60 Vbeta and 13 Jbeta primers. The assay was immunoSEQ multiplex PCR, and TCRdb's table has in-frame clones only and misses some. The data show over 130,000 clones, approximately 80% seen once. The source of this sequence is a man aged 35-49 years in good health and CMV-seronegative. The sample taken for sequencing was PBMCs. V gene TRBV30 combines with J gene TRBJ2-7; 9 nucleotides line up with TRBD1. This CDR3 is CAFGRTGDRYEQYF. The CDR3 nucleotides read TGTGCCTTCGGGCGGACAGGGGATCGCTACGAGCAGTACTTC.